A selection of T cell receptor beta chains follows, all from one sample in a study of cytomegalovirus exposure and HLA in healthy donors. Assay: immunoSEQ multiplex PCR; the TCRdb copy retains only in-frame clones and omits some. This table has 250,000 or so clones, more than 75% appearing once. Source material: PBMCs. Source of these receptors: a young man in good health and CMV-seropositive. CDR3s include the opening cysteine and the closing phenylalanine or tryptophan. D genes are given only for firm matches. Clone size appears in some rows only: once, few, many, or a class for an expanded clone.

j_call v_call d_call cdr3_length clone_size cdr3_nt cdr3_aa
TRBJ2-1 TRBV11-2 TRBD2 16 - TGTGCCAGCAGCCCCCGGACTAGGCTTTCCTACAATGAGCAGTTCTTC CASSPRTRLSYNEQFF
TRBJ2-7 TRBV27 TRBD1 15 - TGTGCCAGCAGTGACAGGGGCCGGATCTCCTACGAGCAGTACTTC CASSDRGRISYEQYF
TRBJ1-1 TRBV11-2 - 16 - TGTGCCAGCAGCTTAGGACAGGTACTAATGAACACTGAAGCTTTCTTT CASSLGQVLMNTEAFF
TRBJ2-1 TRBV7-9 - 16 - TGTGCCAGCAGCTCTAGGACGACGAGCTCCTACAATGAGCAGTTCTTC CASSSRTTSSYNEQFF
TRBJ2-7 TRBV6-6 TRBD1 13 - TGTGCCAGCAGTAAGACAGGGGGCAACGAGCAGTACTTC CASSKTGGNEQYF
TRBJ1-1 TRBV28 - 11 - TGTGCCAGCAGTTTAGGCACTGAAGCTTTCTTT CASSLGTEAFF
TRBJ1-1 TRBV12-5 - 13 - TGTGCTAGTGGTAGGGGGATGAACACTGAAGCTTTCTTT CASGRGMNTEAFF
TRBJ2-7 TRBV2 TRBD1 12 - TGTGCCAGCAGAGGGGGCCACTACGAGCAGTACTTC CASRGGHYEQYF
TRBJ1-5 TRBV27 - 15 - TGTGCCAGCAGCCCGGGGGACTGGAGCAATCAGCCCCAGCATTTT CASSPGDWSNQPQHF
TRBJ2-2 TRBV30 TRBD2 15 - TGTGCCTGGAGTGCACTAGCGGGACCCACCGGGGAGCTGTTTTTT CAWSALAGPTGELFF
TRBJ1-2 TRBV29-1 - 12 - TGCAGCGTTGAAGGTCTCCGGGCTGGCTACACCTTC CSVEGLRAGYTF
TRBJ1-2 TRBV18 TRBD1 13 - TGTGCCAGCTCATCCTGGGACAGGGATGGCTACACCTTC CASSSWDRDGYTF
TRBJ1-2 TRBV5-1 - 13 once TGCGCCAGCAGCTACGGGACTAACTATGGCTACACCTTC CASSYGTNYGYTF
TRBJ2-3 TRBV5-1 TRBD2 16 - TGCGCCAGCAGCTTGCTTACTAGCGGGAAGGCAGATACGCAGTATTTT CASSLLTSGKADTQYF
TRBJ2-7 TRBV28 TRBD1 14 - TGTGCCAGCAGCTTAACATCAGGGGGCTCCGAGCAGTACTTC CASSLTSGGSEQYF
TRBJ1-4 TRBV29-1 TRBD1 11 - TGCAGCGTCCGGTTGCAAGGGGGCCAGTTTTTT CSVRLQGGQFF
TRBJ2-2 TRBV7-6 - 12 - TGTGCCAGCAGCTTCAGGGCCGGGGAGCTGTTTTTT CASSFRAGELFF
TRBJ1-2 TRBV19 - 15 - TGTGCCAGTAGTATAGATCACAGCAAAGGCTATGGCTACACCTTC CASSIDHSKGYGYTF
TRBJ2-2 TRBV6-5 - 15 - TGTGCCAGCACCCCAGACAGACCGAACACCGGGGAGCTGTTTTTT CASTPDRPNTGELFF
TRBJ2-3 TRBV7-3 TRBD2 14 few TGTGCCAGCAGCCCAGGACTAGCGACAGATACGCAGTATTTT CASSPGLATDTQYF
TRBJ1-5 TRBV2 - 15 - TGTGCCAGCAGAAGGGGCGGCACCGACGATCAGCCCCAGCATTTT CASRRGGTDDQPQHF
TRBJ2-1 TRBV10-3 - 12 - TGTGCCATCAGTGAAGGAGTCACCGAGCAGTTCTTC CAISEGVTEQFF